This T cell receptor (beta chain) comes out of a study of cytomegalovirus exposure and HLA in healthy donors. Primers included in the PCR were 60 Vbeta and 13 Jbeta primers. The protocol was immunoSEQ multiplex PCR, while the TCRdb copy is restricted to in-frame clones and leaves out a portion. The sample consists of around 44,000 clones, 87% of them appearing once. Germline V CDR1 and CDR2: MNHEY, SVGAGI. V was shortened by 6 bases and J by 3 bases, with 18 bases between the two germline ends. The CDR3 length is 15 residues. The chain links TRBV6-5 to TRBJ2-7; TRBD1 might be the D (5 bases). Specimen: PBMCs. The clonotype originates from a middle-aged woman in good health and CMV-seropositive. The chain's CDR3 is CASRALDSKLYEQYF. CDR3 bases: TGTGCCAGCAGGGCTCTCGACAGCAAACTCTACGAGCAGTACTTC.